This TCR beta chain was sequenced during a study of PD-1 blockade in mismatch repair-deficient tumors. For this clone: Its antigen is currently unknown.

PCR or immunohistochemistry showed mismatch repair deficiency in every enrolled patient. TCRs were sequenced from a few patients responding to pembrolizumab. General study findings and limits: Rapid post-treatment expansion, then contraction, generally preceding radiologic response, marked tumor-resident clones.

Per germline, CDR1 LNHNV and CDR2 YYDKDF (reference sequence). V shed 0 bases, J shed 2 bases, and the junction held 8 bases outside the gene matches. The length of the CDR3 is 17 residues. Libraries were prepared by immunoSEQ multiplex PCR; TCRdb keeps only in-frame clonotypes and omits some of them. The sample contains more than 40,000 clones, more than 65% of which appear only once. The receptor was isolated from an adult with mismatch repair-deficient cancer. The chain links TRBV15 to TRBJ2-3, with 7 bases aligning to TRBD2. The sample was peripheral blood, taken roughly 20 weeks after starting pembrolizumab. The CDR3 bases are TGTGCCACCAGCAGAGATCGGGCTAGCGGTGCCACAGATACGCAGTATTTT. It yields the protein CATSRDRASGATDTQYF.